Described below is a single TCR beta chain sequence and its context. Generated by immunoSEQ multiplex PCR, the TCRdb table keeps only in-frame clones and is missing some. The data show about 47,000 clones, 88% seen once. The sample is drawn from a study of blood T cell repertoires in COVID-19. Study-wide context: The study drew acute and convalescent COVID-19 samples from the United States, Italy and Spain.

Germline values: CDR1 MNHEY, CDR2 SVGEGT. The CDR3 is 16 amino acids. V was trimmed by 5 bases and J by 0 bases, leaving 14 bases between them. V gene TRBV6-2 or TRBV6-3 combines with J gene TRBJ1-5, with D maybe TRBD1 (5 bases). Material for sequencing was peripheral blood. The TCR was taken from a man in his fifties with active COVID-19. Here the CDR3 DNA reads TGTGCCAGCAGTCGGGACTTCTTTTTTAGCAATCAGCCCCAGCATTTT. It codes for CASSRDFFFSNQPQHF.